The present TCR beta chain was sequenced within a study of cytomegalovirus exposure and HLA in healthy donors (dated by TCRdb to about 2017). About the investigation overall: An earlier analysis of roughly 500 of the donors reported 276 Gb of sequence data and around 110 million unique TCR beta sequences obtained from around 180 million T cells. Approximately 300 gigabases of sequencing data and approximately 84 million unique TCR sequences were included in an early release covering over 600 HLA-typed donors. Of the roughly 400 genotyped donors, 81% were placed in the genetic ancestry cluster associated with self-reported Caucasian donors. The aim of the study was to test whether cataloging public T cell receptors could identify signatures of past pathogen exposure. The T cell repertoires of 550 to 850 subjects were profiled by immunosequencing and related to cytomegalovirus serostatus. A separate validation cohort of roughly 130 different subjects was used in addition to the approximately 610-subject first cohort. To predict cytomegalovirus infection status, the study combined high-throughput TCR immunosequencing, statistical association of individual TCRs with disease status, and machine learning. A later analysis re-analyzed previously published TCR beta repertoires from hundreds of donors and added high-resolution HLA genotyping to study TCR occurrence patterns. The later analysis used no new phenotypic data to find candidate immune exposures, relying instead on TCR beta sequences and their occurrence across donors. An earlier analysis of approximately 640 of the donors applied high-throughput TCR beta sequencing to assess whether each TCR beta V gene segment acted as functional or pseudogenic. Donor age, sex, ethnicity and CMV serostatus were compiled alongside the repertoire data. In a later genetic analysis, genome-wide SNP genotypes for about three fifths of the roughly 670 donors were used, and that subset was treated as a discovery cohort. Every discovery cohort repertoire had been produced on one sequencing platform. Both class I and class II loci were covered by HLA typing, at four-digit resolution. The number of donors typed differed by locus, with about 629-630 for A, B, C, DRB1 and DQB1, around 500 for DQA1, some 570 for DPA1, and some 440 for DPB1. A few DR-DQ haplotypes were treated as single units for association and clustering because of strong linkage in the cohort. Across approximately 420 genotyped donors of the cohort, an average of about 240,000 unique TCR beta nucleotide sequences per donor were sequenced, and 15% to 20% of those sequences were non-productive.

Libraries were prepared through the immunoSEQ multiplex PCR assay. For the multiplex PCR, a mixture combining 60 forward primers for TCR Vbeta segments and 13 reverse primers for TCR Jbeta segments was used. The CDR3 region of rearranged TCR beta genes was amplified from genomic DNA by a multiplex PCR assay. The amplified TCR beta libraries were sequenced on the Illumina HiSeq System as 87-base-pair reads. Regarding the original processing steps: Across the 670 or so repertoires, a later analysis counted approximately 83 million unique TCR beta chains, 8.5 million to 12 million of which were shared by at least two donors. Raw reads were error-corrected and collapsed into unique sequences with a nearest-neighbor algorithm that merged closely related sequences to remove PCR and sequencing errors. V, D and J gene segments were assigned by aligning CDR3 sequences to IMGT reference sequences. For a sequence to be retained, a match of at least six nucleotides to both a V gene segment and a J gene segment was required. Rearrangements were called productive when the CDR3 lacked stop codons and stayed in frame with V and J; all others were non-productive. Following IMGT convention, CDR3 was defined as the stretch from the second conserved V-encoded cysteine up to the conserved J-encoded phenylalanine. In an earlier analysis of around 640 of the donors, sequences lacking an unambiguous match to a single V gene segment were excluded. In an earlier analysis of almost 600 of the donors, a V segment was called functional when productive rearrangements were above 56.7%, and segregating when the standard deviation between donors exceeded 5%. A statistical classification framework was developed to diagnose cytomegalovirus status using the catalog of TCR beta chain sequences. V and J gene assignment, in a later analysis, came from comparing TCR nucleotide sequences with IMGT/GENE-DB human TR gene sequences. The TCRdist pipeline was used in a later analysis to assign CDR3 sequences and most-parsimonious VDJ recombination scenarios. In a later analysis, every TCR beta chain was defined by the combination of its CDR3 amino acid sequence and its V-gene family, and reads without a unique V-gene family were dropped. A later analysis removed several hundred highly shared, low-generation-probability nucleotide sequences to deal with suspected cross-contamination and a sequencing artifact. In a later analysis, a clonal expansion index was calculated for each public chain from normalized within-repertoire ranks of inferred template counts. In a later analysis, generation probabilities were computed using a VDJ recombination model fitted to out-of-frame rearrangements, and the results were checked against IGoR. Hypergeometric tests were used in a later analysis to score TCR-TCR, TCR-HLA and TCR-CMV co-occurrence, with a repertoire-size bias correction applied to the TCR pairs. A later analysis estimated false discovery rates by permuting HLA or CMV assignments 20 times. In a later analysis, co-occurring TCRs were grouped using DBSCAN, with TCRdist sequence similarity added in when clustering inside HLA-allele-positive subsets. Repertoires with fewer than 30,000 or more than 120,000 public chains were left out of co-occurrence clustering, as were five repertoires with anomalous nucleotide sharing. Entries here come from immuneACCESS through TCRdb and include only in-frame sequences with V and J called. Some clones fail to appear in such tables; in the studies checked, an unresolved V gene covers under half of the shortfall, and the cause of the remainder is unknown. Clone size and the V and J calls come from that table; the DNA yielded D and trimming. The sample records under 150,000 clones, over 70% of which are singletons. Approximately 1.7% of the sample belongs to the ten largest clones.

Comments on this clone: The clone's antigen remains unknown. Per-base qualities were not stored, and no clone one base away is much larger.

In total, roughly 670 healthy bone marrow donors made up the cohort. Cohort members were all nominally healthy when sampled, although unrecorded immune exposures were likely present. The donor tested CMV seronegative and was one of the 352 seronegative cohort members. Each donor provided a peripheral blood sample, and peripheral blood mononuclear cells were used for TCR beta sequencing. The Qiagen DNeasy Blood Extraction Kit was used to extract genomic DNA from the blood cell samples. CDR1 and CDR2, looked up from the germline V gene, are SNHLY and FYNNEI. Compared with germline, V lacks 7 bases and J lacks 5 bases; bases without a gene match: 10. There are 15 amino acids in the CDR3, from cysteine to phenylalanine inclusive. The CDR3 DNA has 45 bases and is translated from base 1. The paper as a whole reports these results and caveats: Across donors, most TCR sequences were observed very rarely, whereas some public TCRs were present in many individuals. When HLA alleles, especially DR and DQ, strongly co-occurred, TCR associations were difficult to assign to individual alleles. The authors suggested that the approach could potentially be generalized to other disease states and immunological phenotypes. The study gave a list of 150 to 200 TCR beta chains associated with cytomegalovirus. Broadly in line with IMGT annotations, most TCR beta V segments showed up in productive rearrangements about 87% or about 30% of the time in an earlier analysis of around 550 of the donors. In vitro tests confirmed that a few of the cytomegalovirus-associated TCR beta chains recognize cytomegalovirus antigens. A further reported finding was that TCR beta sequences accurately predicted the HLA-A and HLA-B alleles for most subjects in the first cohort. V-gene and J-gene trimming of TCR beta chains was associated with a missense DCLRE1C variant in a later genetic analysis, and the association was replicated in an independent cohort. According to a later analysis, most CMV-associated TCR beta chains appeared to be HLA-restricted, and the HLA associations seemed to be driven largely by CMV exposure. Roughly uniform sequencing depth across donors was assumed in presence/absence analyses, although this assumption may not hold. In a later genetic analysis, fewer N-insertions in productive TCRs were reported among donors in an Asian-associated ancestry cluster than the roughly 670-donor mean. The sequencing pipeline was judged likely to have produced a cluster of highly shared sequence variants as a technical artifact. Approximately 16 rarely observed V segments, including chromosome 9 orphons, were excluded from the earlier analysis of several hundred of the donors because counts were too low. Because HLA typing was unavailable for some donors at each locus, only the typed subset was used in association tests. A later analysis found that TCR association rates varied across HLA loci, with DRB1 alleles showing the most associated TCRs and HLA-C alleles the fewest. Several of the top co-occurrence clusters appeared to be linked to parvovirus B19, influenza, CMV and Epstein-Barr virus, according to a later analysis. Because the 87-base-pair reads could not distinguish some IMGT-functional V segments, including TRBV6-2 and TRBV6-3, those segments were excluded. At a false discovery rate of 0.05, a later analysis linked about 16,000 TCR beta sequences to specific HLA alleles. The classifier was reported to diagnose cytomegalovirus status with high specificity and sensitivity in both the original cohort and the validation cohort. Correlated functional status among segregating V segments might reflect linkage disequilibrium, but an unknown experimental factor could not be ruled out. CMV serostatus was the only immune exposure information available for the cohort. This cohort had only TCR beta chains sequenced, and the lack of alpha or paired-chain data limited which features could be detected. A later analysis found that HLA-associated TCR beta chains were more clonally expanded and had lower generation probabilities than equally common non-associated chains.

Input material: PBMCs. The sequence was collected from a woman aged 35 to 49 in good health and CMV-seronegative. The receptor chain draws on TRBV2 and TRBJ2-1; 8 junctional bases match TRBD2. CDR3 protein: CASTWGSGNHNEQFF. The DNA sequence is TGTGCCAGCACCTGGGGTAGCGGGAACCACAATGAGCAGTTCTTC.